The clone carrying this T cell receptor (beta chain) showed up just once. This record comes from a study of blood T cell repertoires in COVID-19. On the study more broadly: The origin of the acute and convalescent COVID-19 samples was the United States, Italy and Spain.

Produced via immunoSEQ multiplex PCR; TCRdb's table is partial and in-frame only. The table has approximately 270,000 clones, under 95% seen once; the top ten hold approximately 2.7%. Self-reported history from a screening survey and questionnaire set each donor's cohort. Exposed enrollees had met someone with a PCR-confirmed or clinician-diagnosed COVID-19 case at some point within the 2 weeks before study entry. Germline CDR1 SGHRS, CDR2 YFSETQ. The CDR3 length is 14 residues. V shed 7 bases, J shed 3 bases, and the junction held 6 bases outside the gene matches. This sequence joins TRBV5-1 and TRBJ2-3, with 9 bases matching TRBD2. The specimen sequenced was PBMCs or T cells enriched from blood (not recorded which). The clonotype was recovered from a man aged 35 to 55 who had been exposed to COVID-19. CDR3 loop: CASGEAGGTDTQYF. In DNA form, the CDR3 reads TGCGCCAGCGGGGAAGCGGGAGGAACAGATACGCAGTATTTT.